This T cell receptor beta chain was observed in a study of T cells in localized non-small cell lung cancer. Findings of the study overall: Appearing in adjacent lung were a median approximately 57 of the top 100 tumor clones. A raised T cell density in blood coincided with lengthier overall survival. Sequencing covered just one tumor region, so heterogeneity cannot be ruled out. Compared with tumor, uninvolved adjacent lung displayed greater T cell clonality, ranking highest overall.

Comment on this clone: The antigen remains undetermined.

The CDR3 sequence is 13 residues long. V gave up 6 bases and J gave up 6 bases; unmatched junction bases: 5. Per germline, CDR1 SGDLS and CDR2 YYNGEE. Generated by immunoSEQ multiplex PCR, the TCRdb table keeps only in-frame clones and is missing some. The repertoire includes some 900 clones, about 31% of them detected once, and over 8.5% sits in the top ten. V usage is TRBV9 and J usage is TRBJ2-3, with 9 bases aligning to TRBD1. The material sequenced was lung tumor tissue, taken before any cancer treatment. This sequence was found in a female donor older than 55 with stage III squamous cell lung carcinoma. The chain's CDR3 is CASNFDRGDTQYF. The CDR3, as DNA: TGTGCCAGCAACTTCGACAGGGGGGATACGCAGTATTTT.